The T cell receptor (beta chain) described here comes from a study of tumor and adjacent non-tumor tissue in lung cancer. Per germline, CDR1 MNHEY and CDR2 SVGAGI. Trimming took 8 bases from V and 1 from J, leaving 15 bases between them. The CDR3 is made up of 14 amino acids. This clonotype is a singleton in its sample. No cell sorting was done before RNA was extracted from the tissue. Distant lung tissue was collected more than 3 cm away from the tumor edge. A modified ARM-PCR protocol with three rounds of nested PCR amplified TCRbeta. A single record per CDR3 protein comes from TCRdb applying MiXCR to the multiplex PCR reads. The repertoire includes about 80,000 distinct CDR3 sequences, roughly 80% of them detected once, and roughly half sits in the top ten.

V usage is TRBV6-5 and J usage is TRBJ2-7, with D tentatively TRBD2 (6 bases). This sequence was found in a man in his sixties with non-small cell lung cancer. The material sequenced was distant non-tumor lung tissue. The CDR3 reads CASRRDFYSYEQYF. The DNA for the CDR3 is TGTGCCAGCCGCCGGGACTTCTATTCCTACGAGCAGTACTTC.